This is a list of T cell receptor beta chains from one sample in a study of T cell changes during pregnancy in multiple sclerosis. Profiling relied on immunoSEQ multiplex PCR, and the TCRdb table lists in-frame clones only, not all of them. Among some 43,000 clones listed, 90% were seen once. The sample here was peripheral blood, taken in the first trimester of pregnancy. These receptors came from a female donor in good health, enrolled as a control in a pregnancy study. CDR3s include the opening cysteine and the closing phenylalanine or tryptophan. D genes are given only for firm matches.

d_call: .
j_call: TRBJ2-5
v_call: TRBV30
cdr3_aa: CAWSGPETQYF

d_call: .
j_call: TRBJ2-3
v_call: TRBV5-6
cdr3_aa: CASSLAADTQYF

d_call: TRBD1
j_call: TRBJ2-5
v_call: TRBV10-3
cdr3_aa: CAAGTGEAETQYF

d_call: .
j_call: TRBJ2-1
v_call: TRBV2
cdr3_aa: CASSGEPGEQFF

d_call: TRBD2
j_call: TRBJ2-2
v_call: TRBV2
cdr3_aa: CASKVGGTGELFF

d_call: .
j_call: TRBJ1-6
v_call: TRBV28
cdr3_aa: CASSGGVRVNSPLHF

d_call: .
j_call: TRBJ2-7
v_call: TRBV4-2
cdr3_aa: CASSHGPGAYEQYF

d_call: .
j_call: TRBJ1-1
v_call: TRBV10-1
cdr3_aa: CASSSGHAGTTEAFF

d_call: .
j_call: TRBJ2-2
v_call: TRBV5-4
cdr3_aa: CASSQTGNTGELFF

d_call: .
j_call: TRBJ2-7
v_call: TRBV19
cdr3_aa: CASSPTLYSSYEQYF

d_call: .
j_call: TRBJ1-4
v_call: TRBV5-1
cdr3_aa: CASSSLQGTSGGKLFF

d_call: .
j_call: TRBJ1-6
v_call: TRBV6-1
cdr3_aa: CASSPGGGTPSPLHF

d_call: TRBD2
j_call: TRBJ2-5
v_call: TRBV13
cdr3_aa: CASSLGQAGGRQETQYF

d_call: TRBD1
j_call: TRBJ1-2
v_call: TRBV7-8
cdr3_aa: CASSWGTGGTGYTF

d_call: TRBD2
j_call: TRBJ2-1
v_call: TRBV7-2
cdr3_aa: CASSFLSSGRGNEQFF

d_call: TRBD1
j_call: TRBJ1-5
v_call: TRBV7-9
cdr3_aa: CASSDRGQPQHF

d_call: TRBD2
j_call: TRBJ2-3
v_call: TRBV28
cdr3_aa: CASSLGLAGATDTQYF

d_call: .
j_call: TRBJ2-1
v_call: TRBV10-3
cdr3_aa: CAISQVGPNEQFF

d_call: .
j_call: TRBJ2-7
v_call: TRBV7-2
cdr3_aa: CASSRWSIQNYEQYF

d_call: TRBD2
j_call: TRBJ2-1
v_call: TRBV10-1
cdr3_aa: CASSVDSGGYNEQFF

d_call: TRBD1
j_call: TRBJ1-5
v_call: TRBV19
cdr3_aa: CASSTDRMDNQPQHF

d_call: .
j_call: TRBJ2-1
v_call: TRBV7-2
cdr3_aa: CASSFYGVTYNEQFF

d_call: .
j_call: TRBJ2-5
v_call: TRBV4-2
cdr3_aa: CASSQDAMGEAARETQYF

d_call: TRBD1
j_call: TRBJ1-2
v_call: TRBV29-1
cdr3_aa: CSVETGGSGYTF

d_call: .
j_call: TRBJ2-3
v_call: TRBV18
cdr3_aa: CASSSNGGGTDTQYF

d_call: .
j_call: TRBJ2-7
v_call: TRBV7-9
cdr3_aa: CASSSNAGRGQVYEQYF

d_call: TRBD1
j_call: TRBJ2-7
v_call: TRBV7-9
cdr3_aa: CASSLFPGQGEQYF

d_call: TRBD2
j_call: TRBJ2-1
v_call: TRBV4-1
cdr3_aa: CASSQDSGGADSYNEQFF

d_call: TRBD2
j_call: TRBJ2-3
v_call: TRBV6-4
cdr3_aa: CASSVAGAATDTQYF

d_call: TRBD1
j_call: TRBJ1-2
v_call: TRBV5-4
cdr3_aa: CASSLRDRNPYGYTF

d_call: TRBD2
j_call: TRBJ2-2
v_call: TRBV5-4
cdr3_aa: CASSLVGLDTGELFF

d_call: TRBD2
j_call: TRBJ2-5
v_call: TRBV4-2
cdr3_aa: CASSQGASGGQETQYF

d_call: .
j_call: TRBJ2-5
v_call: TRBV7-9
cdr3_aa: CASSRGGLETQYF

d_call: .
j_call: TRBJ2-7
v_call: TRBV15
cdr3_aa: CATSRDAGVGYEQYF

d_call: TRBD1
j_call: TRBJ2-3
v_call: TRBV11-2
cdr3_aa: CASSPGGGADTQYF

d_call: TRBD2
j_call: TRBJ2-3
v_call: TRBV19
cdr3_aa: CASSTGSGGADTQYF

d_call: .
j_call: TRBJ1-5
v_call: TRBV5-1
cdr3_aa: CASSLAGVSNQPQHF

d_call: .
j_call: TRBJ2-5
v_call: TRBV15
cdr3_aa: CATSLGTRGGQETQYF

d_call: .
j_call: TRBJ1-2
v_call: TRBV30
cdr3_aa: CAWSSVLRGSGYTF

d_call: .
j_call: TRBJ2-5
v_call: TRBV19
cdr3_aa: CASRASKTAEETQYF

d_call: TRBD2
j_call: TRBJ2-3
v_call: TRBV2
cdr3_aa: CASKIAGGPGNTQYF

d_call: .
j_call: TRBJ2-5
v_call: TRBV28
cdr3_aa: CASNLQTLQETQYF

d_call: .
j_call: TRBJ1-5
v_call: TRBV9
cdr3_aa: CASSVDEGRNQPQHF

d_call: TRBD2
j_call: TRBJ2-7
v_call: TRBV6-5
cdr3_aa: CASSYSTSGNSYEQYF

d_call: .
j_call: TRBJ2-6
v_call: TRBV5-6
cdr3_aa: CASSPWGTVLTF

d_call: .
j_call: TRBJ1-2
v_call: TRBV19
cdr3_aa: CASSPGAQGSYGYTF

d_call: .
j_call: TRBJ1-3
v_call: TRBV5-1
cdr3_aa: CASSLGGGNTIYF

d_call: TRBD2
j_call: TRBJ2-7
v_call: TRBV30
cdr3_aa: CAWSRPSGSPSYEQYF

d_call: TRBD2
j_call: TRBJ2-3
v_call: TRBV5-1
cdr3_aa: CASSLWASSGASTDTQYF

d_call: TRBD2
j_call: TRBJ2-3
v_call: TRBV7-9
cdr3_aa: CASSSGLAGGLVSTDTQYF

d_call: TRBD2
j_call: TRBJ2-7
v_call: TRBV14
cdr3_aa: CASSQAIRGERDPSYEQYF

d_call: .
j_call: TRBJ1-1
v_call: TRBV30
cdr3_aa: CAWTPGTFNTEAFF

d_call: TRBD1
j_call: TRBJ2-1
v_call: TRBV4-1
cdr3_aa: CASSHGTGDNEQFF

d_call: TRBD2
j_call: TRBJ2-1
v_call: TRBV27
cdr3_aa: CASHQRGQQFF

d_call: .
j_call: TRBJ1-1
v_call: TRBV15
cdr3_aa: CATSRDRTMNTEAFF

d_call: TRBD2
j_call: TRBJ2-7
v_call: TRBV19
cdr3_aa: CASSMSVAGTSPYEQYF

d_call: TRBD2
j_call: TRBJ2-1
v_call: TRBV4-2
cdr3_aa: CASSHQKRGSSYNEQFF

d_call: .
j_call: TRBJ1-1
v_call: TRBV6-5
cdr3_aa: CATRGLGTEAFF

d_call: .
j_call: TRBJ2-3
v_call: TRBV5-1
cdr3_aa: CASSLEGRSGVADTQYF

d_call: .
j_call: TRBJ1-5
v_call: TRBV28
cdr3_aa: CASSPPGGRNQPQHF